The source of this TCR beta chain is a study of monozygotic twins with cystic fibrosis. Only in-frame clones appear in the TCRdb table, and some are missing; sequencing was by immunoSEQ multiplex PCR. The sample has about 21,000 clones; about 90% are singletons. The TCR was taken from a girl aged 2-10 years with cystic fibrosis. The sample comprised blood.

CDR3 in amino acids: CAWSRGEGNQPQHF. The CDR3 DNA reads as TGTGCCTGGAGTCGAGGTGAGGGCAATCAGCCCCAGCATTTT. V usage is TRBV30 and J usage is TRBJ1-5; D uncertain. The length of the CDR3 is 14 residues. V lost 2 bases and J lost 2, with 10 bases in between. Germline V lookup: CDR1 GTSNPN, CDR2 SVGIG (reference sequence).